This TCR beta chain is from a study of graft-versus-host responses after intestinal transplantation. Study-level background: Anti-thymocyte globulin was used for induction in all recipients, who then took tacrolimus and steroids for approximately three years.

The CDR3 is 14 residues long. V dropped 5 bases and J dropped 4; count of bases not matched to a gene: 1. The germline CDR1 and CDR2 sequences are SGHAT and FQNNGV. General study findings and limits: Within allografts, high graft-versus-host to host-versus-graft clonal ratios were seen among patients with graft-donor T cell macrochimerism.

The repertoire was sequenced with immunoSEQ multiplex PCR; TCRdb's copy has only in-frame clones and lacks some. In the table there are under 90,000 clones, 85% to 95% of which are singletons. As regards this clone: Its antigen is unidentified.

The sequence derives from a human donor who was the organ donor for an intestinal transplant. This chain links TRBV11-2 with TRBJ2-1; 11 nucleotides line up with TRBD2. Sequencing was performed on unstimulated CD4+ T cells sorted from spleen or lymph node cells, taken before transplant. Written as DNA, the CDR3 is TGTGCCAGCAGCGGGACTAGCGGATACAATGAGCAGTTCTTC. It codes for CASSGTSGYNEQFF.